This T cell receptor beta chain was captured by sequencing in a study of blood T cell repertoires in COVID-19. Study at large: Specimens from acute and convalescent COVID-19 originated in the United States, Italy and Spain.

This CDR3 has 14 residues. In germline, CDR1 is MDHEN, CDR2 SYDVKM. V lost 2 bases to trimming and J lost 1 base, with 8 bases between them. Source study methods: For nucleated cells, counts were estimated from reference gene primer amplification. Profiled with immunoSEQ multiplex PCR; TCRdb holds only in-frame clones, not every one. V and J calls and clone size are as listed in that table; D and trimming were resolved from the DNA. This sample has about 210,000 clones, with around nine tenths found just once. The TCR sequence derives from a man aged 60-69 years who had recovered from COVID-19. J is TRBJ2-5 and V is TRBV28, with a tentative D call TRBD2 (5 bases). Sample: peripheral blood. The CDR3 protein is CASSLAGSQETQYF. The CDR3 DNA sequence: TGTGCCAGCAGTTTAGCGGGCAGCCAAGAGACCCAGTACTTC.